A selection of T cell receptor beta chains follows, all from one sample in a study of blood T cell repertoires in COVID-19. Profiled with immunoSEQ multiplex PCR; TCRdb holds only in-frame clones, not every one. The table lists some 220,000 clones, 80% to 95% of them singletons. The material sequenced was peripheral blood. The origin of the receptors is a man under 40 with COVID-19, enrolled during active disease. Each CDR3 is given with its conserved first and last residue. Fields, in order: V gene, J gene, CDR3 protein.

TRBV6-6	TRBJ1-2	CASSYVRGGYTF
TRBV6-6	TRBJ2-7	CASRLQGAYEQYF
TRBV7-9	TRBJ1-2	CASSTPDRPNYGYTF
TRBV7-2	TRBJ1-5	CASSWNREGQPQHF
TRBV5-4	TRBJ1-2	CASSSGRELNYGYTF
TRBV6-2/TRBV6-3	TRBJ2-7	CASSSARHLTALHHYEQYF
TRBV29-1	TRBJ1-2	CSVDDDYYGYTF
TRBV5-1	TRBJ2-5	CASSWGTSGSETQYF
TRBV4-1	TRBJ1-4	CASSQGANAAEKLFF
TRBV5-1	TRBJ1-1	CASSEGQGLEAFF
TRBV5-1	TRBJ2-5	CASSPGQGTSGGSETQYF
TRBV6-1	TRBJ2-5	CASNELQGARETQYF
TRBV18	TRBJ2-5	CASSPSGGIEETQYF
TRBV30	TRBJ1-2	CAWKIREARDDGYTF
TRBV5-1	TRBJ1-1	CASSSNIANTEAFF
TRBV7-9	TRBJ2-7	CASSLGGGQGNKQYF